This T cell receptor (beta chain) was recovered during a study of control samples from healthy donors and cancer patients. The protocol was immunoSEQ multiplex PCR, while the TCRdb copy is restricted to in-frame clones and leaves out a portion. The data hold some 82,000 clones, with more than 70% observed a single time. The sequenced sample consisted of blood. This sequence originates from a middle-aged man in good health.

In nucleotides, the CDR3 is TGTGCCAGCAGCTTAAAGCCCCAGACGAACACTGAAGCTTTCTTT. Translated, it gives CASSLKPQTNTEAFF. V gene TRBV5-5 combines with J gene TRBJ1-1; no clear D gene. Germline V lookup: CDR1 SGHKS, CDR2 YYEKEE (reference sequence). This CDR3 is 15 amino acids long. Trimming pared 2 bases from V and 1 base from J, leaving 12 bases between.